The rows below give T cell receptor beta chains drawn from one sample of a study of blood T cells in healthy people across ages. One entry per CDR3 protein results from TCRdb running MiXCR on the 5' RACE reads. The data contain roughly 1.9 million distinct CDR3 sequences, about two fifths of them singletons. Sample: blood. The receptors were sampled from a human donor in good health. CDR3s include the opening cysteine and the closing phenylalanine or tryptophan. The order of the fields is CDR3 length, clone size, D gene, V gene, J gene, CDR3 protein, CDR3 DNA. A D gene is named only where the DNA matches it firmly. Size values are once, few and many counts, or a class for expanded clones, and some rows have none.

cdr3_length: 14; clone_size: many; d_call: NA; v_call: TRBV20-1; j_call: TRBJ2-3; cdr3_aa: CSPRLGNQGDTQYF; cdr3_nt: TGCAGTCCTCGTCTGGGAAATCAGGGGGATACGCAGTATTTT
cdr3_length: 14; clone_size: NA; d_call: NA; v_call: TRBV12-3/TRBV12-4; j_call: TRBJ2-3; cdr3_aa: CASSFAGFTDTQYF; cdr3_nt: TGTGCCAGCAGTTTCGCAGGGTTCACAGATACGCAGTATTTT
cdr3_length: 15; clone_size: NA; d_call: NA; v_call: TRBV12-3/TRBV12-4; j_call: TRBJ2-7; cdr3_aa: CASSLARRFSYEQYF; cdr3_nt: TGTGCCAGCAGTTTAGCGCGTCGATTCAGCTACGAGCAGTACTTC
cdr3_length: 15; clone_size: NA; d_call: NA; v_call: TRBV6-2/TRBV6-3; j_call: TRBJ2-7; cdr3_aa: CASSYKLAGISEQYF; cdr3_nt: TGTGCCAGCAGTTACAAGCTGGCAGGGATCAGTGAGCAGTACTTC
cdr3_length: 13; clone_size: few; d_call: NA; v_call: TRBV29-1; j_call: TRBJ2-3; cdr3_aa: CSVEDGPEDTQYF; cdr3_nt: TGCAGCGTTGAAGACGGTCCAGAAGATACGCAGTATTTT
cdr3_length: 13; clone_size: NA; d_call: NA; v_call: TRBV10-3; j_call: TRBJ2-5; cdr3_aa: CAIRGRLQETQYF; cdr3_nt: TGTGCCATCAGAGGGCGACTACAAGAGACCCAGTACTTC
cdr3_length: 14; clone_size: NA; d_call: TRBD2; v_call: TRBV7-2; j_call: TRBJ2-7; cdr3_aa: CASSSLAGVYEQYF; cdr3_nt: TGTGCCAGCAGCAGTCTAGCGGGGGTCTACGAGCAGTACTTC
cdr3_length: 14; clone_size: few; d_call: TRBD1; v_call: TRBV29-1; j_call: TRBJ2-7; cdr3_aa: CSVELTGQGGEQYF; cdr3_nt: TGCAGCGTTGAGTTGACGGGACAGGGTGGAGAGCAGTACTTC
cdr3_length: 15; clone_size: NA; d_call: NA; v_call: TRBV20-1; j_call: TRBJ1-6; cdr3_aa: CSASRWQGGDSPLHF; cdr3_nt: TGCAGTGCTTCCCGCTGGCAGGGAGGAGATTCACCCCTCCACTTT
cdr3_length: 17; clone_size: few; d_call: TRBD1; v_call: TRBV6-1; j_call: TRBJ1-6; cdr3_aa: CASSTGTGIGGYSPLHF; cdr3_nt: TGTGCCAGCAGTACCGGGACAGGGATCGGGGGTTATTCACCCCTCCACTTT
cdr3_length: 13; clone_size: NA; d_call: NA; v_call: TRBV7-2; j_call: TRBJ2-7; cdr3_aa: CASSLGFIYEQYF; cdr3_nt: TGTGCCAGCAGCTTAGGGTTCATATACGAGCAGTACTTC
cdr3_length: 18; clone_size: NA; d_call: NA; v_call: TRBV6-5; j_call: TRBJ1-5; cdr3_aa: CASSYVYDGQDSNQPQHF; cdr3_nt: TGTGCCAGCAGTTACGTATACGACGGTCAGGATAGCAATCAGCCCCAGCATTTT
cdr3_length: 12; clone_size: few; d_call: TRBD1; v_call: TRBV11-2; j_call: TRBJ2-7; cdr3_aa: CASSLDRDRQYF; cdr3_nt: TGTGCCAGCAGCTTAGATCGGGACAGGCAGTACTTC
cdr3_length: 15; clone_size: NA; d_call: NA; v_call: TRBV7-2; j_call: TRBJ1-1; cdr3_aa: CASSPLGAGRTEAFF; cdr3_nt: TGTGCCAGCAGCCCTCTAGGAGCGGGGAGGACTGAAGCTTTCTTT
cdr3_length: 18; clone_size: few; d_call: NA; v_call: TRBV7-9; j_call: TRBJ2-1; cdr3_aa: CASSLAGVQEALRDEQFF; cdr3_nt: TGTGCCAGCAGCTTAGCGGGGGTACAGGAGGCCCTCAGGGATGAGCAGTTCTTC
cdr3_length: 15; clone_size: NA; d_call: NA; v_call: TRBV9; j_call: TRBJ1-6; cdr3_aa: CASSATSSGNSPLHF; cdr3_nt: TGCGCCAGCAGCGCGACATCTTCGGGCAATTCACCCCTCCACTTT
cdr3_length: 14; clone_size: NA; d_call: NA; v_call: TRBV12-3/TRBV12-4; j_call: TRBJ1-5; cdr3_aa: CASSFGLSHQPQHF; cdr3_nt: TGTGCCAGCAGTTTTGGCCTCTCCCATCAGCCCCAGCATTTT
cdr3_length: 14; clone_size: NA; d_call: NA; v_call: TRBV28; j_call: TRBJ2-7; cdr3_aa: CATGPSFSSYEQYF; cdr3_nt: TGTGCCACCGGACCCTCCTTTAGCTCCTACGAGCAGTACTTC
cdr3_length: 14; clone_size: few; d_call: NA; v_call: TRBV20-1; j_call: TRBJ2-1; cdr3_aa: CSARHLGLPNEQFF; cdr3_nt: TGCAGTGCTAGACACTTGGGACTTCCGAATGAGCAGTTCTTC
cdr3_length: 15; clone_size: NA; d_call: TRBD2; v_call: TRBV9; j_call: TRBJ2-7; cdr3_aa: CASSFSASGGGEQYF; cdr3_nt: TGTGCCAGCAGCTTCTCGGCTAGCGGGGGAGGCGAGCAGTACTTC
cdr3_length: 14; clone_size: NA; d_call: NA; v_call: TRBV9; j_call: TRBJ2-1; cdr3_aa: CASSVGPGRDEQFF; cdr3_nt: TGTGCCAGCAGCGTAGGGCCGGGAAGGGATGAGCAGTTCTTC
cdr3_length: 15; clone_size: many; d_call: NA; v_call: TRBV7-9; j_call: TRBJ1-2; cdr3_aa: CASSLGTGANYGYTF; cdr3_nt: TGTGCCAGCAGCTTAGGCACAGGCGCTAACTATGGCTACACCTTC
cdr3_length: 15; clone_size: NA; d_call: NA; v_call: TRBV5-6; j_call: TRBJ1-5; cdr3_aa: CASSFVQYSNQPQHF; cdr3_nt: TGTGCCAGCAGCTTTGTGCAGTATAGCAATCAGCCCCAGCATTTT
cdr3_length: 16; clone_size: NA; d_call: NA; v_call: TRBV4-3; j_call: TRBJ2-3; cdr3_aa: CASSPDGKLAGDTQYF; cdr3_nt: TGCGCCAGCAGCCCGGACGGAAAACTAGCCGGAGATACGCAGTATTTT
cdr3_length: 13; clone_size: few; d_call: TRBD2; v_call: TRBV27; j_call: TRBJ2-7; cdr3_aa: CASSSLAGDEQYF; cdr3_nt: TGTGCCAGCAGTAGCCTAGCGGGCGACGAGCAGTACTTC
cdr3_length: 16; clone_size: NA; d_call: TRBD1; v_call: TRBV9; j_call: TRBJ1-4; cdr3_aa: CASSVAGTGHGEKLFF; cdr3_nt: TGTGCCAGCAGCGTAGCTGGGACAGGGCACGGCGAAAAACTGTTTTTT
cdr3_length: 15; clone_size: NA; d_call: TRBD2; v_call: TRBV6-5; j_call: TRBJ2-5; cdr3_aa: CASRASGGAGETQYF; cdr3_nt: TGTGCCAGCCGCGCCAGCGGGGGGGCCGGGGAGACCCAGTACTTC
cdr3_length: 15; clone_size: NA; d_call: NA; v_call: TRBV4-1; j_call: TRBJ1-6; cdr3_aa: CASSQGVRSESPLHF; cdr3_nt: TGCGCCAGCAGCCAAGGAGTCAGGAGCGAATCACCCCTCCACTTT
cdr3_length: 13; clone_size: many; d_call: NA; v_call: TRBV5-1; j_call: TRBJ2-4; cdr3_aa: CASSLATVNIQYF; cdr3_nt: TGCGCCAGCAGCTTGGCTACAGTTAACATTCAGTACTTC
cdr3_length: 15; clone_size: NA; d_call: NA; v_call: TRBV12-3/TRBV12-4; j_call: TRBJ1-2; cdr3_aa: CASSVGLPGTYGYTF; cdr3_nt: TGTGCCAGCAGTGTGGGATTACCGGGGACCTATGGCTACACCTTC
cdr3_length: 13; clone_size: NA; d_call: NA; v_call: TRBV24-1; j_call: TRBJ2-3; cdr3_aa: CATRTGGADTQYF; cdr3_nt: TGTGCCACCAGGACTGGCGGAGCAGATACGCAGTATTTT
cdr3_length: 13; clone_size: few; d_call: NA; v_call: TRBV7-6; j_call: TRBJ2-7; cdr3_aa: CASSLVEEEEQYF; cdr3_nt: TGTGCCAGCAGCTTAGTTGAGGAGGAAGAGCAGTACTTC
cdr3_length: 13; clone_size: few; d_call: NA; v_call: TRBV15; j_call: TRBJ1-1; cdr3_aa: CATRRTVNTEAFF; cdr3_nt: TGTGCCACCAGAAGGACAGTCAACACTGAAGCTTTCTTT
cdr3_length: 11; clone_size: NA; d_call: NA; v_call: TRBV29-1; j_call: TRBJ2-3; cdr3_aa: CSVEGRDTQYF; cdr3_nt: TGCAGCGTTGAGGGTCGGGATACGCAGTATTTT
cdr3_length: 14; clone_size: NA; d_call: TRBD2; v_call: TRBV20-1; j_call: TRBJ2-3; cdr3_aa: CKIAPRGDPDTQYF; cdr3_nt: TGCAAAATAGCCCCTCGGGGGGACCCAGATACGCAGTATTTT
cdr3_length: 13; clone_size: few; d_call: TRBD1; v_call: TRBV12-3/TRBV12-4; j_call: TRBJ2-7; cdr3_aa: CASSQTTGAKQYF; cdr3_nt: TGTGCCAGCAGTCAAACGACAGGGGCCAAGCAGTACTTC
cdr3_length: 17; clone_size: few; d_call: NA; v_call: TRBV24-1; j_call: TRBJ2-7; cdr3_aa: CATSESPGRADSYEQYF; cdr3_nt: TGTGCCACCAGTGAATCACCGGGACGGGCAGACTCCTACGAGCAGTACTTC
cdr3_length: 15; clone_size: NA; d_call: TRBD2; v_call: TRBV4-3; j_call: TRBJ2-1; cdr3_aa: CASSQELARYNEQFF; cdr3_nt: TGCGCCAGCAGCCAAGAACTAGCGCGCTACAATGAGCAGTTCTTC
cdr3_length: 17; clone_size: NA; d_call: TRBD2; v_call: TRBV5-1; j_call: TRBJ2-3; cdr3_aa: CASSPTRSGLITDTQYF; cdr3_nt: TGCGCCAGCAGCCCGACCAGGTCGGGACTAATCACAGATACGCAGTATTTT
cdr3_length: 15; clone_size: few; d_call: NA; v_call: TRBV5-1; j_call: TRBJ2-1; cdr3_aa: CASSLGPGENGEQFF; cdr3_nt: TGCGCCAGCAGCTTGGGTCCAGGGGAGAACGGTGAGCAGTTCTTC
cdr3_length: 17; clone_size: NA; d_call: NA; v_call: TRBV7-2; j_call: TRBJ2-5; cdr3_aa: CASSLGGGHSGQETQYF; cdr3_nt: TGTGCCAGCAGCTTAGGGGGGGGACATTCGGGCCAAGAGACCCAGTACTTC
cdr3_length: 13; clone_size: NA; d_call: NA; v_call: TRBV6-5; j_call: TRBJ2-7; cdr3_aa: CASMRQGFYEQYF; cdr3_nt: TGTGCCAGCATGCGGCAGGGGTTCTACGAGCAGTACTTC
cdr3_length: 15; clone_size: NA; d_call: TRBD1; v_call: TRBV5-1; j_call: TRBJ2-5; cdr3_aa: CASSWTGMRQETQYF; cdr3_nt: TGCGCCAGCAGCTGGACAGGGATGAGACAAGAGACCCAGTACTTC